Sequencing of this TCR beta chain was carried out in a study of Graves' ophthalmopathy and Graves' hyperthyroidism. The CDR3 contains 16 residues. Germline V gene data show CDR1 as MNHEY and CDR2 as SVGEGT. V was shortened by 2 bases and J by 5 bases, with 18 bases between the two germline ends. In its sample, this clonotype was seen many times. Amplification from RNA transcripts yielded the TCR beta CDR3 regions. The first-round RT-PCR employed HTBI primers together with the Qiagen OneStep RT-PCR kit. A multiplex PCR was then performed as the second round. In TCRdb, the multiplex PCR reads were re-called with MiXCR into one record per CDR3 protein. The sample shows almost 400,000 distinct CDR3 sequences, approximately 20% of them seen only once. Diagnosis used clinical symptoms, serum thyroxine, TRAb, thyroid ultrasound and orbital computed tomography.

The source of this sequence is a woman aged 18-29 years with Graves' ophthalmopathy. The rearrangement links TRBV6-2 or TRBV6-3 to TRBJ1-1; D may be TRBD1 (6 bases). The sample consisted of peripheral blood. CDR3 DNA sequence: TGTGCCAGCAGTTACGGCACCTCAGGGGCCCTAACTGAAGCTTTCTTT. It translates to CASSYGTSGALTEAFF.